This is a list of T cell receptor beta chains from one sample in a study of CD8 T cells in Susac syndrome. Each CDR3 protein is one row after TCRdb ran MiXCR on the immunoSEQ multiplex PCR reads. This sample has some 68,000 distinct CDR3 sequences; approximately 93% occur once, and the top ten carry around 0.15%. Sequenced input: CD4+ T cells from PBMCs. These receptor sequences come from a human donor with Susac syndrome. Both conserved end residues are part of each CDR3. The order of the fields is J gene, V gene, CDR3 protein.

TRBJ2-5,TRBV9,CASSVVGQGQETQYF
TRBJ1-5,TRBV27,CASSSDGSGRPQHF
TRBJ2-2,TRBV5-1,CASSLAAGSGELFF
TRBJ2-3,TRBV20-1,CSAREYSGGLDTQYF
TRBJ2-2,TRBV6-5,CASSYREEHTGELFF
TRBJ2-3,TRBV28,CASRQGQGGTDTQYF
TRBJ2-1,TRBV12-3/TRBV12-4,CASSSSGLAGINEQFF
TRBJ1-6,TRBV28,CASREDGRNSPLHF
TRBJ2-2,TRBV29-1,CSVVASLILYELFF
TRBJ2-2,TRBV5-1,CASSLVPGQNTGELFF
TRBJ2-6,TRBV28,CATNDGRGQSGANVLTF
TRBJ1-1,TRBV29-1,CSVGKQGAFGVNTEAFF
TRBJ1-4,TRBV5-4,CASSLTVSAATNEKLFF
TRBJ2-5,TRBV7-9,CASSSQAGGQETQYF
TRBJ1-2,TRBV10-3,CATWDRSSIYGYTF
TRBJ2-7,TRBV18,CASSPPTGGSGEQYF
TRBJ2-1,TRBV14,CASSANNEQFF
TRBJ2-7,TRBV5-1,CASSLGATRERPYEQYF
TRBJ2-4,TRBV28,CASSLMQWAKNIQYF
TRBJ2-1,TRBV7-2,CASSFRASTGYNEQFF
TRBJ1-1,TRBV30,CAWSSLTEAFF
TRBJ1-5,TRBV20-1,CSASTSEYSNQPQHF
TRBJ2-7,TRBV6-2/TRBV6-3,CASSYLLRDASSYEQYF
TRBJ1-3,TRBV12-3/TRBV12-4,CASSLVGSGNTIYF
TRBJ2-3,TRBV6-1,CASRGLAGARVADTQYF
TRBJ2-7,TRBV7-8,CASSPDVSPYEQYF
TRBJ2-7,TRBV10-3,CATTGDSYEQYF
TRBJ2-3,TRBV5-1,CASSLSTADTQYF
TRBJ2-3,TRBV7-3,CASSLRGETDTQYF
TRBJ1-2,TRBV3-1,CASSQSSGYTF
TRBJ2-1,TRBV19,CASSIAQGRNEQFF
TRBJ1-2,TRBV25-1,CASSQRVNYGYTF
TRBJ2-2,TRBV14,CASSQDPWTQRGTGYAGELFF
TRBJ2-1,TRBV6-5,CASSYSASGDDRGGNEQFF
TRBJ2-5,TRBV10-3,CAISESQYETQYF
TRBJ1-1,TRBV4-1,CASSLDRNTEAFF
TRBJ2-5,TRBV7-3,CASSLIDGTGARQETQYF